These 16 T cell receptor beta chains came from one sample sequenced in a study of pediatric ulcerative colitis. Assay: immunoSEQ multiplex PCR; the TCRdb copy retains only in-frame clones and omits some. The sample has about 32,000 clones, roughly four fifths seen once. Input material: blood. These receptors were collected from a boy aged 10-17 years with severe ulcerative colitis.

The genes are TRBV19 and TRBJ1-1, with D unresolved. The V gene's germline CDR1 is LNHDA and CDR2 SQIVND (reference sequence). The CDR3 contains 15 residues. V was cut by 3 bases and J by 5 bases, with 16 bases left in between. The DNA for the CDR3 is TGTGCCAGTAGTATCCGTGAGGGCGTTTGGACTGAAGCTTTCTTT. Protein sequence: CASSIREGVWTEAFF.

This clone was seen just once. The chain couples TRBV6-5 to TRBJ1-1; D possibly corresponds to TRBD1 (5 bases). CDR1 and CDR2 (germline): MNHEY, SVGAGI. This CDR3 has 13 residues. V shed 2 bases and J shed 5 bases, with 9 bases lying between them. The CDR3 loop reads CASSYRGRTEAFF. In DNA form, the CDR3 reads TGTGCCAGCAGTTACAGGGGTAGGACTGAAGCTTTCTTT.

The V and J genes are TRBV30 and TRBJ2-3; 8 bases agree with TRBD1. The J segment lost 3 bases and the V segment lost 3 bases, leaving 5 bases of the junction unmatched. This CDR3 contains 14 residues. CDR1 GTSNPN and CDR2 SVGIG come from the germline V gene (reference sequence). The CDR3 reads CAWRAGGGTDTQYF. CDR3 sequence (DNA): TGTGCCTGGAGAGCAGGGGGCGGGACAGATACGCAGTATTTT.

The gene calls are TRBV27 and TRBJ2-6, with unresolved D. Trimming removed 8 bases from V and 2 bases from J, with 10 bases in between. Germline loops: CDR1 MNHEY, CDR2 SMNVEV (reference sequence). CDR3 length: 14 amino acids. CDR3 sequence (DNA): TGTGCCAGCTGCATTTCGGCTGGGGCCAACGTCCTGACTTTC. Translation: CASCISAGANVLTF.

The chain carries TRBV6-6 and TRBJ2-1, with a weak D call TRBD2 (5 bases). CDR3 length equals 13 residues. Germline-derived CDR1 and CDR2 are MNHNY and SVGAGI (reference sequence). Trimming removed 5 bases at V and 9 bases at J, with 14 bases between. CDR3 protein: CASSLTREGEQFF. As DNA, the CDR3 is TGTGCCAGCAGTCTTACCCGGGAAGGTGAGCAGTTCTTC.

V is TRBV9 and J is TRBJ2-3; 9 nucleotides align to TRBD2. Looked up from germline, CDR1 is SGDLS and CDR2 is YYNGEE. J lost 11 bases, V lost 0 bases, and 10 bases had no gene match. This CDR3 region has 15 residues. CDR3 in amino acids: CASSVDGGGDEGQYF. The DNA for the CDR3 is TGTGCCAGCAGCGTAGACGGCGGGGGGGACGAGGGGCAGTATTTT.

The chain couples TRBV7-2 to TRBJ2-7; D gene unclear. There are 13 residues in the CDR3. Germline V gene sequence: CDR1 SGHTA, CDR2 FQGNSA. Trimming shortened V by 0 bases and J by 4 bases, and 7 bases separated the two germline ends. This CDR3 is CASSLAERYEQYF. CDR3 in DNA: TGTGCCAGCAGCTTAGCAGAGAGATACGAGCAGTACTTC.

The chain has TRBV6-1 and TRBJ1-1, with D perhaps matching TRBD1 (5 bases). The V gene's germline CDR1 is MNHNS and CDR2 SASEGT. The V and J ends lost 3 bases and 4 bases respectively, with 12 bases between them. The CDR3 covers 14 residues. CDR3 DNA: TGTGCCAGCAGTGAGGGGGAGGAGGGCACTGAAGCTTTCTTT. Translating gives CASSEGEEGTEAFF.

The V gene is TRBV4-1, the J gene TRBJ1-3; D is uncertain. The V gene's germline CDR1 is MGHRA and CDR2 YSYEKL. This CDR3 comprises 17 residues. The V end lost 1 base, the J end lost 2 bases, and 15 bases lay between the germline ends. In nucleotides, the CDR3 is TGCGCCAGCAGCCAAGGGTCGCTGGCCGAAACTGGAAACACCATATATTTT. The encoded protein is CASSQGSLAETGNTIYF.

The rearrangement uses TRBV12-5 and TRBJ2-2, with D maybe TRBD2 (6 bases). Germline V gene sequence: CDR1 LGHNT, CDR2 FRNRAP. This CDR3 region has 14 residues. V shed 6 bases and J shed 7 bases, with 15 bases lying between them. The CDR3 region has the DNA TGTGCTAGTGGCCCGTACGAGGGAGGCGGGGAGCTGTTTTTT. The encoded protein is CASGPYEGGGELFF.

The gene calls are TRBV2 and TRBJ1-2; the match to TRBD1 covers 7 bases. The CDR3 totals 12 residues. J lost 5 bases, V lost 5 bases, and 2 bases had no gene match. In germline, CDR1 is SNHLY, CDR2 FYNNEI. CDR3: CASSTQGYGYTF. CDR3 DNA: TGTGCCAGCAGTACACAGGGGTATGGCTACACCTTC.

The chain links TRBV15 to TRBJ1-5; 7 bases agree with TRBD1. V lost 8 bases to trimming and J lost 2 bases; unmatched junction nucleotides: 6. CDR3 length equals 14 residues. Germline CDR1 LNHNV, CDR2 YYDKDF (reference sequence). CDR3 in DNA: TGTGCCACCTACAATACAGGGGGCAATCAGCCCCAGCATTTT. It translates to CATYNTGGNQPQHF.

The chain combines TRBV6-6 with TRBJ1-2, with no clear D. This CDR3 spans 13 amino acids. V dropped 1 base and J dropped 8 bases, with 11 bases sitting between them. Germline V gene lookup returns CDR1 MNHNY and CDR2 SVGAGI (reference sequence). CDR3 nucleotide sequence: TGTGCCAGCAGTTACTTGGGGAACGGCGGCTACACCTTC. The encoded protein is CASSYLGNGGYTF.

The rearrangement uses TRBV19 and TRBJ1-2; weak D call: TRBD1 (6 bases). This CDR3 has 13 residues. V lost 4 bases and J 8 bases, leaving 14 bases between the germline ends. Germline-derived CDR1 and CDR2 are LNHDA and SQIVND (reference sequence). CDR3 DNA: TGTGCCAGTAGTAGGATCGGGGGCGAAGGCTACACCTTC. Its translation is CASSRIGGEGYTF.

Only a few counts were recorded for this clone. The rearrangement links TRBV11-3 to TRBJ2-3, with TRBD1 matching 10 bases. CDR1 and CDR2 from the germline V gene are SGHNT and YENEEA. V lost 5 bases and J lost 9; bases outside the gene matches: 11. The CDR3 runs 15 residues. The CDR3 DNA reads as TGTGCCAGCAGCACCGGGACAGGGGCCGACGGAACGCAGTATTTT. It codes for CASSTGTGADGTQYF.

CDR3 bases: TGTGCCAGCAGCTTACTAGTTGGGACAGGCGTTAAGCAGTACTTC. Translation gives CASSLLVGTGVKQYF. This chain links TRBV7-8 with TRBJ2-7, with 8 bases identical to TRBD1. The trim removed 2 bases at V and 8 bases at J, leaving 11 bases unmatched. In germline, CDR1 is SGHVS, CDR2 FQNEAQ. CDR3 size: 15 residues.